This TCR beta chain was found in a study of T cells in Graves' hyperthyroidism and ophthalmopathy (dated by TCRdb to between 2017 and 2020). With respect to the entire study: Peripheral blood was collected at initial diagnosis, before any treatment. Following sampling, methimazole starting at 30 mg daily was given to hyperthyroidism patients, and high-dose intravenous methylprednisolone was given to ophthalmopathy patients. To identify distinguishing TCR V-J signatures, a discovery cohort of about 100 patients was used, comprising approximately 40 with Graves' ophthalmopathy and some 60 with stable Graves' hyperthyroidism. An independent validation cohort of around 20 hyperthyroidism patients and some 15 patients who later progressed to ophthalmopathy tested prospective prediction of ophthalmopathy. Thyroid tissue and blood T-cell repertoires from roughly six Graves' hyperthyroidism patients were also compared in the study. The paper reports TCR Vbeta CDR3 sequencing of approximately 130 peripheral blood samples: around 41 ophthalmopathy, roughly 74 hyperthyroidism and roughly 17 progressor patients. For training and testing, the 95 to 100 patients in the discovery cohort were randomly divided in a 7:3 ratio. The full study reports these points: During validation, the model predicted progression to ophthalmopathy a median of about 6.3 months ahead of onset, with approximately 70% sensitivity and less than 85% specificity. Most expanded thyroid clonotypes (frequency above 0.001) were also detected in blood, a finding suggesting that blood repertoires may reflect thyroid immune responses. Sample size was not statistically predetermined, and investigators were not blinded to group allocation. A 13 V-J signature model separated ophthalmopathy from stable hyperthyroidism, with 87.88% sensitivity and around 84% specificity in cross-validation and 80%/75% in testing.

Amplification of TCR beta CDR3 regions was carried out from RNA transcripts. A first-round RT-PCR of the TCR CDR3 used the HTBI primer set with the Qiagen OneStep RT-PCR kit. Libraries were constructed in a second round of multiplex PCR, after which size selection and purification were performed. Sequencing of the libraries was done on an Illumina HiSeq2000 using paired-end 100 bp reads. As for the authors' bioinformatics: SOAPnuke was used to process the raw data, removing reads that contained adapters or uncalled bases, had a mean Phred below 15, or lacked an exact match to the constant primer or identifier. COPE v1.2.5 was used to merge the high-quality paired reads, and each unique nucleotide sequence was defined as a clonotype. Clonotypes were aligned to IMGT TRBV, TRBD and TRBJ reference segments using MiTCR v1.1. The analysis included only V-J combinations with a frequency above 0.0001, which together covered 99% to 99.2% of the repertoires. A TCS score was defined as the ratio between F50 (clonal expansion) and ExV (chaos), using BLOSUM62-based TCRdist between CDR3 peptides within each V-J. Welch's t-statistics and random forest reduced 500 to 550 V-J features to about 13, which were used in a naive Bayes classifier (R e1071). TCRdb took the public reads, trimmed them with fastp at Q25, ran MiXCR for clone calling and kept in-frame beta chains. Every entry covers one CDR3 protein and lists the most common genes and DNA from its rows. The V and J calls were not made by the authors but by TCRdb's processing. This sample holds hundreds of thousands of distinct CDR3 sequences; more than 15% were observed only once. Around 3.5% of the sample rests with the top ten.

This clonotype was observed a handful of times. It has no known antigen specificity. Base qualities were left out, and no much larger clone turns up one base away. For CDR1 and CDR2, the germline V gene (reference sequence) lists DFQATT and SNEGSKA. V loses 6 bases of germline sequence and J loses 7 bases, and the interval between the two ends is 15 bases. There are 13 amino acids in the CDR3, from cysteine to phenylalanine inclusive. Of all the DNA, just the CDR3 is kept, 39 bases in frame from base 1. Ophthalmopathy patients had moderately to severely active disease, with a Clinical Activity Score of 3 or more, a NOSPECS grade of 4 or more, and a disease duration of less than 3 months. Patients with uncontrolled infections, other autoimmune diseases, pregnancy or lactation were excluded. Diagnoses relied on clinical symptoms, serum thyroxine and TRAb, thyroid ultrasound and orbital computed tomography. PBMCs were isolated from 7.5 to 10 ml of fresh peripheral blood by Ficoll-Paque density gradient centrifugation. Total RNA was extracted using Trizol reagent, and RNA quality was assessed on an Agilent 2100 Bioanalyzer.

What was sequenced was blood. Rearrangement joined TRBV20-1 to TRBJ1-4; the D segment could be TRBD1, given 5 matching bases. This sequence was found in a middle-aged woman with Graves' ophthalmopathy. Here the CDR3 is given as CSARGRVGEKLFF. The base sequence is TGCAGTGCCCGGGGCAGGGTCGGTGAAAAACTGTTTTTT.